The 12 T cell receptor beta chains below were found in one sample sequenced in a study of blood T cell repertoires in COVID-19. Only in-frame clones appear in the TCRdb table, and some are missing; sequencing was by immunoSEQ multiplex PCR. Of about 220,000 clones listed, under 90% are singletons. The specimen was peripheral blood. These receptors all stem from a woman aged 55-70 years who had recovered from COVID-19.

This chain uses TRBV19 with TRBJ1-5; the D gene is possibly TRBD1 (6 bases). The V end lost 5 bases, the J end lost 7 bases, and 15 bases lay between the germline ends. Germline lookup yields CDR1 LNHDA and CDR2 SQIVND (reference sequence). The CDR3 consists of 14 residues. CDR3 sequence reads: CASSAYRDPQPQHF. Here the CDR3 DNA reads TGTGCCAGTAGTGCCTACAGGGACCCCCAGCCCCAGCATTTT.

The J gene is TRBJ2-6, the V gene TRBV2; 8 bases align to TRBD1. Germline trimming cut 4 bases from V and 4 bases from J; bases unmatched to any gene: 6. The CDR3 has 16 residues. Germline CDR1 is SNHLY and CDR2 is FYNNEI. The CDR3 loop is CASSGQGYAGANVLTF. DNA for the CDR3: TGTGCCAGCAGTGGACAGGGGTATGCCGGGGCCAACGTCCTGACTTTC.

The rearrangement links TRBV9 to TRBJ2-3; D is unclear. The CDR3 totals 13 residues. Germline loops: CDR1 SGDLS, CDR2 YYNGEE. With 4 bases removed from V and 3 bases from J, the gap between germline ends came to 9 bases. The CDR3 sequence is CASSPEPTDTQYF. The CDR3 DNA follows: TGTGCCAGCAGCCCAGAACCGACAGATACGCAGTATTTT.

V gene TRBV7-4 combines with J gene TRBJ2-1; D might be TRBD2 (5 bases). Germline CDR1 SGHVT, CDR2 SQSDAQ. The CDR3 loop spans 16 amino acids. Trimming pared 1 base from V and 0 bases from J, leaving 10 bases between. Here the CDR3 DNA reads TGTGCCAGCAGCTTAGGGATTAGCGACTCCTACAATGAGCAGTTCTTC. It yields the protein CASSLGISDSYNEQFF.

This sequence joins TRBV30 and TRBJ1-1; D is undetermined. The CDR3 has 13 residues. From germline, CDR1 is GTSNPN and CDR2 SVGIG (reference sequence). V was cut by 3 bases and J by 0 bases, with 8 bases left in between. The CDR3 loop is CAWSHTVNTEAFF. The CDR3 DNA reads TGTGCCTGGAGCCATACAGTGAACACTGAAGCTTTCTTT.

This clone was seen a few times. The chain joins TRBV5-4 to TRBJ1-2; TRBD1 agrees at 7 bases. The CDR3 has 14 residues. J lost 4 bases, V lost 4 bases, and 7 bases had no gene match. Germline CDR1 SGHNT, CDR2 YYREEE (reference sequence). The CDR3, as DNA: TGTGCCAGCAGCCCCAGGGGGTCCTTCTATGGCTACACCTTC. It is translated as CASSPRGSFYGYTF.

This chain uses TRBV18 with TRBJ1-1, with D hard to call. The ends were cut back, 0 bases at V and 2 bases at J, with 19 bases in the middle. Per germline, CDR1 KGHSH and CDR2 LQKENI. CDR3 size: 18 residues. The CDR3 region is CASSPPGRSFRGNTEAFF. CDR3 DNA: TGTGCCAGCTCACCACCGGGGAGATCCTTTCGGGGAAACACTGAAGCTTTCTTT.

The rearrangement uses TRBV4-1 and TRBJ2-7, with no clear D. The CDR3 loop spans 16 amino acids. Looked up from germline, CDR1 is MGHRA and CDR2 is YSYEKL. V was cut by 2 bases and J by 2 bases, with 16 bases left in between. In nucleotides, the CDR3 is TGCGCCAGCAGCCAACCTCAGAGAGGCCGCCCCTACGAGCAGTACTTC. Protein sequence: CASSQPQRGRPYEQYF.

V and J are TRBV24-1 and TRBJ2-3, with 9 nucleotides matching TRBD1. CDR3 size: 17 residues. With 3 bases clipped from V and 0 bases from J, the junction kept 6 bases outside the gene matches. Germline lookup yields CDR1 KGHDR and CDR2 SFDVKD. Here the CDR3 reads CATSDPGQGASTDTQYF. Written as DNA, the CDR3 is TGTGCCACCAGTGATCCGGGACAGGGTGCTAGCACAGATACGCAGTATTTT.

This clone has only one observation. This chain joins TRBV9 and TRBJ2-2; TRBD2 agrees at 15 bases. The CDR3 is made up of 16 amino acids. The germline V gene encodes CDR1 SGDLS and CDR2 YYNGEE. J gave up 6 bases and V 2 bases, and 2 bases lay outside the gene matches. The CDR3 loop is CASSVRTSGGAGELFF. In nucleotides, the CDR3 is TGTGCCAGCAGCGTGAGGACTAGCGGGGGGGCCGGGGAGCTGTTTTTT.

The V call is TRBV13, the J call TRBJ2-1, with TRBD2 matching over 12 bases. The V segment lost 5 bases and the J segment 0 bases; nucleotides outside the gene matches: 17. Germline V CDR1 and CDR2: PRHDT, FYEKMQ (reference sequence). This CDR3 contains 21 residues. CDR3 protein: CASSVSGGWTSGVSSYNEQFF. The CDR3 nucleotides are TGTGCCAGCAGCGTCTCCGGTGGCTGGACTAGCGGGGTGAGCTCCTACAATGAGCAGTTCTTC.

The V and J genes are TRBV4-1 and TRBJ1-6, with D perhaps TRBD1 (5 bases). V lost 3 bases to trimming and J lost 7 bases, with 7 bases between them. Germline CDR1 is MGHRA and CDR2 is YSYEKL. The CDR3 spans 13 residues. CDR3 loop: CASSQDINSPLHF. The CDR3 DNA reads TGCGCCAGCAGCCAGGACATCAATTCACCCCTCCACTTT.